This T cell receptor beta chain was identified in a study of technical replicates of blood from several donors. Repertoires were generated with immunoSEQ multiplex PCR, while TCRdb's copy carries only in-frame clones and drops some. The repertoire holds approximately 70,000 clones, with around nine tenths as singletons. The germline CDR1 and CDR2 sequences are SGHRS and YFSETQ. This CDR3 contains 20 residues. The trim removed 1 base at V and 0 bases at J, leaving 11 bases unmatched. The clonotype comes from a human donor in good health. Sequenced sample: T cells isolated from PBMCs. The chain carries TRBV5-1 and TRBJ2-1; 12 positions match TRBD2. DNA of the CDR3: TGCGCCAGCAGCTTGTCTGCACTAGCGGGAGGACAGGGCTCCTACAATGAGCAGTTCTTC. It codes for CASSLSALAGGQGSYNEQFF.